The T cell receptor beta chain described here comes from a study of regulatory T cells in long-lasting Graves disease. Arm-PCR of CDR3 regions with iRepertoire HTBI primers generated TCR beta libraries. TCRdb recomputed calls from the multiplex PCR reads with MiXCR, one row per CDR3 protein. This sample has fewer than 650,000 distinct CDR3 sequences, with about 16% found just once. Sample time point: newly diagnosed GD, antithyroid drugs for less than 3 months. The TCR library was prepared using RNA isolated from PBMCs. This clonotype was counted ten times or more. What it binds is not known. From germline, CDR1 is LGHNT and CDR2 FRNRAP. The CDR3 has 16 residues. V was shortened by 2 bases and J by 2 bases, with 12 bases between the two germline ends. Study-level results: TRBV28, TRBJ1-2 and TRBJ2-5 emerged as the favored segments in persistent disease. Thyroid tissue went unstudied; only peripheral blood was examined. Persistent Graves' patients showed less TCR diversity than newly diagnosed patients showed.

The sample also formed part of further work on T cells in Graves' hyperthyroidism and ophthalmopathy. From that study: Diagnoses used clinical symptoms, serum thyroxine and TRAb, thyroid ultrasound and orbital computed tomography.

The sequencing here drew on peripheral blood mononuclear cells (PBMCs), taken at new diagnosis, from a patient treated with antithyroid drugs. The J gene is TRBJ2-2, the V gene TRBV12-5; D may be TRBD1 (6 bases). This sequence originates from a man younger than 35 with Graves disease. The CDR3 bases are TGTGCTAGTGGTTTGTCAGGGGTCCTTAACACCGGGGAGCTGTTTTTT. Amino acid sequence: CASGLSGVLNTGELFF.